In this sample, the clone carrying this TCR beta chain turned up many times. The target antigen is unknown. This entry is derived from a study of T-cell reconstitution after alpha-beta-depleted transplantation in children. As it was prepared, the TCRbeta library received unique molecular identifiers. Each CDR3 protein gets one entry after TCRdb re-called the PCR reads with MiXCR. The table includes hundreds of thousands of distinct CDR3 sequences, roughly 15% detected once. The ends were cut back, 4 bases at V and 5 bases at J, with 6 bases in the middle. This CDR3 spans 12 amino acids. General study points: One year after transplant, T-cell counts and diversity came mostly from newly produced T cells.

The sequence was obtained from a male patient aged 2 to 10 who had a stem cell transplant for acute lymphoblastic leukemia, so the T cells may come from the graft donor. Sequencing was performed on PBMCs, mostly from graft donor cells, taken 360 days after TCRalphabeta/CD19-depleted stem cell transplant. The J gene is TRBJ2-1, the V gene TRBV12-3 or TRBV12-4; D is possibly TRBD2 (5 bases). The CDR3 nucleotides are TGTGCCAGCAGTTACGGGAACAATGAGCAGTTCTTC. Protein sequence: CASSYGNNEQFF.